The 25 T cell receptor beta chains listed next were all sequenced from one sample in a study of CXCR3-negative and CXCR3-positive naive CD8 T cells. In preparing the TRB cDNA libraries, 5' RACE with UMI labels was used. After re-calling the 5' RACE reads, TCRdb lists one entry per CDR3 protein, DNA absent. In total, the table holds about 62,000 distinct CDR3 sequences. The sequencing sample was made of naive CXCR3- CD8+ T cells from blood. Subset indicated: CD45RO-CCR7+CD27+CD95- naive CD8+ T cells lacking CXCR3 (TNR3-). These receptors were taken from a human donor in good health. Some clones in this sample may be carry-over from other donors' samples.

The V gene is TRBV7-6, the J gene TRBJ1-1; the TCRdb call, TRBD1, lacks DNA for checking. Germline values: CDR1 SGHVS, CDR2 FNYEAQ. The CDR3 extends over 15 amino acids. This chain's CDR3 is CASSLGRGLNTEAFF.

The chain uses TRBV7-2 and TRBJ1-5; no DNA is available, so the TRBD1 call from TCRdb remains unchecked. The V gene's germline CDR1 is SGHTA and CDR2 FQGNSA. The CDR3 is 14 amino acids. The CDR3 here is CASSPWTGDQPQHF.

CDR3 region: CSAPWRSGADTQYF. The rearrangement uses TRBV20-1 and TRBJ2-3; TCRdb gives TRBD2 as the D gene, but with no DNA this cannot be confirmed. Germline CDR1 and CDR2: DFQATT and SNEGSKA (reference sequence). This CDR3 comprises 14 residues.

This chain uses TRBV12-5 with TRBJ2-1; TCRdb's assignment of TRBD1 cannot be checked, as there is no DNA. CDR1 is LGHNT and CDR2 is FRNRAP in the germline V gene. The CDR3 spans 15 residues. The CDR3 here is CASGFAGEGYNEQFF.

V gene TRBV5-5 combines with J gene TRBJ1-5; the TCRdb D gene call, TRBD1, has no DNA to confirm it. The CDR3 is made up of 16 amino acids. From germline, CDR1 is SGHKS and CDR2 YYEKEE (reference sequence). The CDR3 sequence is CASSLAARGGNQPQHF.

The V call is TRBV4-2, the J call TRBJ2-5. The CDR3 sequence is 18 residues long. From germline, CDR1 is LGHNA and CDR2 YNFKEQ. CDR3 in amino acids: CASSQDGFPFGTRETQYF.

The rearrangement joins TRBV5-1 to TRBJ2-7; TCRdb indicates TRBD1, and absent DNA this call remains unverified. The CDR3 is made up of 15 amino acids. The V gene's germline CDR1 is SGHRS and CDR2 YFSETQ. The CDR3: CASSLGTGSAAEQYF.

The CDR3 region is CASSFRGPPYEQYF. The chain carries TRBV5-5 and TRBJ2-7; TCRdb outputs TRBD2, but without DNA this stays unchecked. Germline-derived CDR1 and CDR2 are SGHKS and YYEKEE (reference sequence). The CDR3 length is 14 residues.

The chain carries TRBV5-6 and TRBJ2-1; TCRdb's D gene call, TRBD2, goes unchecked for lack of DNA. This CDR3 comprises 16 residues. CDR1 is SGHDT, CDR2 YYEEEE, per germline. This CDR3 is CASSLGLAGPLGEQFF.

This sequence joins TRBV7-8 and TRBJ2-2; TCRdb's assignment of TRBD1 cannot be checked, as there is no DNA. The germline CDR1 and CDR2 sequences are SGHVS and FQNEAQ. This CDR3 is 15 amino acids long. This chain's CDR3 is CASSLGQGNTGELFF.

This sequence joins TRBV5-1 and TRBJ2-7. Germline V CDR1 and CDR2: SGHRS, YFSETQ. There are 13 residues in the CDR3. The CDR3 reads CASSLAMEREQYF. Full variable domain (missing parts from reference TRBV5-1 and TRBJ2-7): KAGVTQTPRYLIKTRGQQVTLSCSPISGHRSVSWYQQTPGQGLQFLFEYFSETQRNKGNFPGRFSGRQFSNSRSEMNVSTLELGDSALYLCASSLAMEREQYFGPGTRLTVT.

The chain recombines TRBV3-1 with TRBJ1-1. Germline CDR1 LGHDT, CDR2 YNNKEL (reference sequence). The CDR3 consists of 14 residues. CDR3: CASSQDGPNTEAFF.

The J gene is TRBJ2-1, the V gene TRBV29-1; TCRdb's D call, TRBD1, is unchecked because there is no DNA. The CDR3 is made up of 13 amino acids. Germline V gene data show CDR1 as SQVTM and CDR2 as ANQGSEA. The CDR3 sequence: CSVDGSPGNEQFF.

The chain has TRBV10-3 and TRBJ2-5; as DNA is missing, the TRBD2 call by TCRdb cannot be tested. Germline loops: CDR1 ENHRY, CDR2 SYGVKD. This CDR3 has 14 residues. CDR3 region: CAISDPEGVWTQYF.

V gene TRBV4-1 combines with J gene TRBJ1-1. Germline assignment: CDR1 MGHRA and CDR2 YSYEKL. The CDR3 has 14 residues. The CDR3 region is CASSQEGWNTEAFF.

This chain connects TRBV6-2 or TRBV6-3 to TRBJ2-7. CDR3 length: 13 residues. Germline assignment: CDR1 MNHEY and CDR2 SVGEGT. This CDR3 is CASSYGEMDEQYF.

This rearrangement joins TRBV20-1 to TRBJ1-2; TCRdb proposes TRBD1, but this gene call is untestable without DNA. The CDR3 contains 19 residues. Germline loops: CDR1 DFQATT, CDR2 SNEGSKA (reference sequence). This CDR3 is CSARDAAQGEPRANYGYTF.

The chain has TRBV7-2 and TRBJ1-2; there is no DNA to check the TCRdb D call of TRBD1. CDR1 SGHTA and CDR2 FQGNSA come from the germline V gene. This CDR3 is built from 16 residues. The CDR3 reads CASSLSQGLANYGYTF.

The rearrangement uses TRBV7-9 and TRBJ2-7. Germline loops: CDR1 SEHNR, CDR2 FQNEAQ (reference sequence). The CDR3 spans 14 residues. The CDR3: CASSHPGASYEQYF.

The chain carries TRBV12-3 or TRBV12-4 and TRBJ2-7; TCRdb's assignment of TRBD1 cannot be checked, as there is no DNA. CDR3 length: 16 amino acids. The CDR3 sequence is CASTGPQGSSSYEQYF.

The chain recombines TRBV7-6 with TRBJ2-5. The CDR3 consists of 13 residues. Per the germline V gene, CDR1 is SGHVS and CDR2 is FNYEAQ. CDR3 amino acids: CASSLEIPETQYF.

The chain is built from TRBV19 and TRBJ2-7; TCRdb's D call, TRBD1, is unchecked because there is no DNA. Germline CDR1 LNHDA, CDR2 SQIVND (reference sequence). The CDR3 extends over 14 amino acids. CDR3 protein: CASAPFGETYEQYF.

The chain joins TRBV9 to TRBJ2-1; TCRdb's D call, TRBD1, is unchecked because there is no DNA. From germline, CDR1 is SGDLS and CDR2 YYNGEE. The CDR3 is made up of 15 amino acids. CDR3: CASSPWGVSYNEQFF.

CDR3 in amino acids: CASSYSGTGVMETQYF. This chain connects TRBV6-5 to TRBJ2-5; absent DNA, TCRdb's TRBD1 call cannot be checked. Germline CDR1 reads MNHEY; CDR2 reads SVGAGI. This CDR3 has 16 amino acids.

The chain joins TRBV3-1 to TRBJ2-7; TCRdb lists TRBD2, though no DNA is available to test this call. Looked up from germline, CDR1 is LGHDT and CDR2 is YNNKEL (reference sequence). CDR3 length: 15 residues. This CDR3 reads CASSQTSGGAGEQYF.